The clone carrying this T cell receptor (beta chain) came up once. TCRdb analysed the PCR reads with MiXCR anew, one entry per CDR3 protein. Of some 18,000 distinct CDR3 sequences listed, roughly two fifths are singletons. The data stem from a study of tumor-infiltrating lymphocytes in oesophageal squamous cell carcinoma. Trimming removed 5 bases from V and 4 bases from J; junction bases left unmatched: 12. The CDR3 runs 16 residues. In germline, CDR1 is SGHTA, CDR2 FQGNSA. The V and J genes are TRBV7-2 and TRBJ2-3; 7 bases align to TRBD2. The sequenced sample consisted of normal esophageal tissue next to the tumor. This receptor was identified in a male donor with esophageal squamous cell carcinoma. The CDR3 DNA follows: TGTGCCAGCAGCCCCTCGGACGGGAGGCGGGCAGATACGCAGTATTTT. As protein: CASSPSDGRRADTQYF.